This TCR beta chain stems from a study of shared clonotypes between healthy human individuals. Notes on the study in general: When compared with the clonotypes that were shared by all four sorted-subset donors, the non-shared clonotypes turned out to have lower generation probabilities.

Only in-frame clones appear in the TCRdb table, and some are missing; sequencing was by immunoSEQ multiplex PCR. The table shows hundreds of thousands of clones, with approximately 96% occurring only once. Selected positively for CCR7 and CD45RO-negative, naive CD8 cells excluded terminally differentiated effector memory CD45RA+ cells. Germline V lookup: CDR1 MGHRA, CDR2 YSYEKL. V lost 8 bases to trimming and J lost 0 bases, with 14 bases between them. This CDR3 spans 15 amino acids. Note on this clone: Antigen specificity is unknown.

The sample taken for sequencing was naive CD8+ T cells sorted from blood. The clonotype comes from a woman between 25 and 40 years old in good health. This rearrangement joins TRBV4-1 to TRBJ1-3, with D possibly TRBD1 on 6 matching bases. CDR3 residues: CASGWDNNSGNTIYF. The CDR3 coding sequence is TGCGCCAGCGGGTGGGACAATAACTCTGGAAACACCATATATTTT.